Presented here are 9 T cell receptor beta chains from one specimen sequenced in a study of shared clonotypes between healthy human individuals. Measured with immunoSEQ multiplex PCR; TCRdb has only the in-frame clones, and not every one. Counted here are around 1.9 million clones, about 93% occurring once; the ten biggest clones make up roughly 1.8%. Positive CCR7 selection of CD45RO-negative cells yielded the naive CD8 cells, and terminally differentiated effector memory CD45RA+ cells were excluded. The sequencing input was naive CD8+ T cells from PBMCs. Receptors were obtained from a man aged 18 to 29 in good health. Some clones in this sample may be carry-over from other donors' samples.

This clone has only one observation. The CDR3 protein is CASRPQGDVLGYGYTF. CDR3 bases: TGTGCCAGCAGGCCACAGGGGGATGTGTTGGGCTATGGCTACACCTTC. The chain links TRBV27 to TRBJ1-2; 8 nucleotides agree with TRBD1. V lost 6 bases, J lost 4 bases, and 13 bases stayed unmatched. CDR1 is MNHEY and CDR2 is SMNVEV in the germline V gene (reference sequence). CDR3 length equals 16 residues.

The chain combines TRBV5-4 with TRBJ2-7; D is perhaps TRBD1 (5 bases). CDR1 is SGHNT, CDR2 YYREEE, per germline (reference sequence). CDR3 length: 12 amino acids. V was trimmed by 5 bases and J by 3 bases, leaving 9 bases between them. The CDR3 loop reads CASSWGFYEQYF. The CDR3, as DNA: TGTGCCAGCAGTTGGGGCTTCTACGAGCAGTACTTC.

The chain is built from TRBV19 and TRBJ2-7; 7 bases are a match to TRBD1. Germline assignment: CDR1 LNHDA and CDR2 SQIVND (reference sequence). J lost 0 bases, V lost 4 bases, and 3 bases had no gene match. The CDR3 is 14 residues long. The CDR3 is CASSTGQTSYEQYF. CDR3 in DNA: TGTGCCAGTAGTACGGGACAGACCTCCTACGAGCAGTACTTC.

This clone was seen more than once but under ten times. The chain couples TRBV19 to TRBJ1-1; 9 bases map to TRBD1. V lost 9 bases to trimming and J lost 5 bases; unmatched junction nucleotides: 10. The CDR3 spans 14 residues. Germline assignment: CDR1 LNHDA and CDR2 SQIVND (reference sequence). The DNA of the CDR3 is TGTGCCAGCGAGTGGGGACAGGGAAGGACTGAAGCTTTCTTT. The encoded protein is CASEWGQGRTEAFF.

This chain connects TRBV2 to TRBJ1-4, with D perhaps TRBD1 (5 bases). This CDR3 is 15 amino acids long. CDR1 is SNHLY, CDR2 FYNNEI, per germline. V lost 6 bases and J 1 base, leaving 12 bases between the germline ends. CDR3 residues: CASRGGRGTNEKLFF. CDR3 nucleotide sequence: TGTGCCAGCAGGGGGGGACGGGGAACTAATGAAAAACTGTTTTTT.

As for this clone: Other DNA sequences in the same sample also yield this CDR3. The V call is TRBV7-9, the J call TRBJ2-1, with 10 nucleotides matching TRBD1. CDR3 length equals 14 residues. Unmatched junction bases numbered 3, after V lost 2 bases and J lost 8 bases. Germline loops: CDR1 SEHNR, CDR2 FQNEAQ (reference sequence). CDR3 in DNA: TGTGCCAGCAGCTTACGGGACAGGGGCGATGAGCAGTTCTTC. It yields the protein CASSLRDRGDEQFF.

The chain carries TRBV4-1 and TRBJ2-5; maybe TRBD1 (5 bases). Germline CDR1 is MGHRA and CDR2 is YSYEKL. V lost 0 bases, J lost 3 bases, and 5 bases lay in between. The CDR3 contains 13 residues. The CDR3 protein is CASSQETEETQYF. Written as DNA, the CDR3 is TGCGCCAGCAGCCAAGAGACAGAAGAGACCCAGTACTTC.

Here the CDR3 DNA reads TGCAAGGGAGGCCGGGCTCGGGAGCAGTACTTC. It yields the protein CKGGRAREQYF. The chain carries TRBV20-1 and TRBJ2-7, with D possibly TRBD2 on 6 matching bases. This CDR3 spans 11 amino acids. CDR1 DFQATT and CDR2 SNEGSKA come from the germline V gene (reference sequence).

This clone was recorded once. The chain recombines TRBV9 with TRBJ2-7; 8 bases agree with TRBD2. The CDR3 has 15 amino acids. Germline CDR1 reads SGDLS; CDR2 reads YYNGEE. V shed 3 bases and J 0 bases; nucleotides not matched to a gene: 5. CDR3 in DNA: TGTGCCAGCAGCGCGAGCGGGAGTGGCTCCTACGAGCAGTACTTC. Residues: CASSASGSGSYEQYF.